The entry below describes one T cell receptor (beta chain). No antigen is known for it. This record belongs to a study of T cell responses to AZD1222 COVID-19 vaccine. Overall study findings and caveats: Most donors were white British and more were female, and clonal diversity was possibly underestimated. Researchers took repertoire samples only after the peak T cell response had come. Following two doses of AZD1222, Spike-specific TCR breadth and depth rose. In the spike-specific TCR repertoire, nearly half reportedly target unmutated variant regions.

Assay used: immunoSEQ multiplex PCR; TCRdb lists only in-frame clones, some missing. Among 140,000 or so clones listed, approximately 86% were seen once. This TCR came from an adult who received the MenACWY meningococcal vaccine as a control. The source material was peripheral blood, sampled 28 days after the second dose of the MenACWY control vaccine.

The CDR3 DNA reads as TGTGCCAGCAGTTCCCTAAAGGGGGGTCCCGCCTACGAGCAGTACTTC. As protein: CASSSLKGGPAYEQYF. V is TRBV27 and J is TRBJ2-7; the D gene could be TRBD1 or TRBD2 (6 bases each). CDR1 is MNHEY and CDR2 is SMNVEV in the germline V gene (reference sequence). Trimming took 4 bases from V and 2 from J, leaving 18 bases between them. The CDR3 loop spans 16 amino acids.